Presented here are 21 T cell receptor beta chains from one specimen sequenced in a study of regulatory T cells in long-lasting Graves disease. Arm-PCR of CDR3 regions with iRepertoire HTBI primers generated TCR beta libraries. TCRdb used MiXCR to reprocess the multiplex PCR reads, holding one entry per CDR3 protein. The data contain 400,000 to 500,000 distinct CDR3 sequences, more than 20% of them singletons. The time point: persistent/refractory GD, antithyroid drugs over 5 years with positive TRAb. PBMCs were the source of the RNA used for TCR sequencing. The sequencing here drew on peripheral blood mononuclear cells (PBMCs), taken when the disease was refractory, from a patient treated with antithyroid drugs. These receptors came from a female donor with Graves disease.

The chain recombines TRBV20-1 with TRBJ1-5; a weak D match, TRBD1 (6 bases). This CDR3 is 14 amino acids long. Germline V gene sequence: CDR1 DFQATT, CDR2 SNEGSKA (reference sequence). V was pared by 6 bases and J by 1 base, with 13 bases between. The CDR3 region has the DNA TGCAGTGCGTGGACAGCCCAGAGCAATCAGCCCCAGCATTTT. As protein: CSAWTAQSNQPQHF.

V is TRBV20-1 and J is TRBJ1-2; 7 bases fit TRBD1. Trimming at V came to 0 bases and at J to 6 bases, leaving 13 bases not matched to a gene. This CDR3 has 16 residues. Germline V CDR1 and CDR2: DFQATT, SNEGSKA (reference sequence). CDR3 loop: CSARDPATGRWDGYTF. The CDR3 DNA reads as TGCAGTGCTAGAGATCCAGCGACAGGGCGTTGGGATGGCTACACCTTC.

This clonotype was found many times. The chain uses TRBV7-3 and TRBJ2-5; 9 bases are a match to TRBD1. This CDR3 comprises 15 residues. The trim removed 3 bases at V and 4 bases at J, leaving 6 bases unmatched. In germline, CDR1 is SGHTA, CDR2 FQGTGA. CDR3 nucleotide sequence: TGTGCCAGCAGCTTCGGGACAGGGAGGGGAGAGACCCAGTACTTC. Encoded protein: CASSFGTGRGETQYF.

The chain links TRBV4-1 to TRBJ2-4; D could derive from TRBD1 or TRBD2 (5 bases each). Germline V gene lookup returns CDR1 MGHRA and CDR2 YSYEKL. This CDR3 contains 16 residues. Trimming took 3 bases from V and 3 from J, leaving 15 bases between them. CDR3 sequence reads: CASSHTMGDDKNIQYF. As DNA, the CDR3 is TGCGCCAGCAGCCATACCATGGGGGACGACAAAAACATTCAGTACTTC.

This chain links TRBV5-1 with TRBJ1-2, with 7 nucleotides matching TRBD1. Unmatched junction bases numbered 9, after V lost 1 base and J lost 3 bases. The CDR3 covers 16 residues. CDR1 SGHRS and CDR2 YFSETQ come from the germline V gene. CDR3 in DNA: TGCGCCAGCAGCTTGTATTACGGGACAGAAGACTATGGCTACACCTTC. It yields the protein CASSLYYGTEDYGYTF.

This clonotype was counted many times. The rearrangement uses TRBV7-9 and TRBJ2-7; D remains ambiguous. This CDR3 spans 13 amino acids. V was cut by 1 base and J by 3 bases, with 7 bases left in between. Germline CDR1 reads SEHNR; CDR2 reads FQNEAQ (reference sequence). The CDR3 coding sequence is TGTGCCAGCAGCTTAGGGCAGGACTACGAGCAGTACTTC. The encoded protein is CASSLGQDYEQYF.

The chain uses TRBV12-5 and TRBJ2-5, with D unresolved. This CDR3 region has 14 residues. Germline values: CDR1 LGHNT, CDR2 FRNRAP. The germline V and J ends were trimmed by 2 bases and 2 bases, with 9 bases remaining between them. The CDR3 is CASGLRKIQETQYF. As DNA, the CDR3 is TGTGCTAGTGGTTTGAGGAAAATTCAAGAGACCCAGTACTTC. The full variable domain, rest sourced from reference TRBV12-5 and TRBJ2-5, is DARVTQTPRHKVTEMGQEVTMRCQPILGHNTVFWYRQTMMQGLELLAYFRNRAPLDDSGMPKDRFSAEMPDATLATLKIQPSEPRDSAVYFCASGLRKIQETQYFGPGTRLLVL.

In its sample, this clonotype was seen a few times. The chain links TRBV6-2 or TRBV6-3 to TRBJ1-2; tentatively, D is TRBD1 (5 bases). The CDR3 extends over 12 amino acids. From germline, CDR1 is MNHEY and CDR2 SVGEGT. With 5 bases removed from V and 2 bases from J, the gap between germline ends came to 6 bases. This CDR3 reads CASSRDNYGYTF. CDR3 coding DNA: TGTGCCAGCAGTCGGGACAACTATGGCTACACCTTC.

This chain uses TRBV6-5 with TRBJ1-5; D is ambiguous. CDR3 length: 12 amino acids. Deletions cut 2 bases from V and 6 bases from J, with 5 bases between. Germline V lookup: CDR1 MNHEY, CDR2 SVGAGI. The CDR3 nucleotides read TGTGCCAGCAGTTACGCGGGTCAGCCCCAGCATTTT. Translation gives CASSYAGQPQHF.

This clonotype has at least ten counts. This sequence joins TRBV20-1 and TRBJ1-5; D gene unclear. The V gene lost 2 bases and the J gene lost 2 bases, with 4 bases spanning the gap. Per the germline V gene, CDR1 is DFQATT and CDR2 is SNEGSKA (reference sequence). This CDR3 comprises 12 residues. CDR3 loop: CSARKGNQPQHF. CDR3 nucleotides: TGCAGTGCTAGAAAGGGCAATCAGCCCCAGCATTTT.

In its sample, this clonotype was seen a few times. This sequence joins TRBV20-1 and TRBJ1-1; D is possibly TRBD1 (5 bases). The ends were cut back, 3 bases at V and 9 bases at J, with 11 bases in the middle. Germline CDR1 DFQATT, CDR2 SNEGSKA (reference sequence). This CDR3 spans 11 amino acids. CDR3 nucleotide sequence: TGCAGTGCTAGGGACAAGCTACAAGCTTTCTTT. It yields the protein CSARDKLQAFF.

In its sample, this clonotype was seen many times. This chain joins TRBV30 and TRBJ1-1; D uncertain. Trimming left V 0 bases short and J 3 bases short, with 8 bases between. The CDR3 is 13 residues long. CDR1 and CDR2 from the germline V gene are GTSNPN and SVGIG (reference sequence). In nucleotides, the CDR3 is TGTGCCTGGAGTGTTGGGTGGGACACTGAAGCTTTCTTT. Encoded protein: CAWSVGWDTEAFF.

Regarding this clonotype: This may come from a read error, since a much larger clone is one base off. This likely comes from a read error, as the CDR3 has no conserved phenylalanine or tryptophan at its end. The V gene is TRBV20-1, the J gene TRBJ1-2; TRBD1 matches 8 bases. This CDR3 has 12 amino acids. Looked up from germline, CDR1 is DFQATT and CDR2 is SNEGSKA (reference sequence). The ends lost 5 bases at V and 8 bases at J; junction bases unmatched: 7. CDR3 bases: TGCAGTGCTGGAACAGGGGGAGGAGGCTACACCCTC. The encoded protein is CSAGTGGGGYTL.

This chain joins TRBV19 and TRBJ1-3; no clear D gene. Looked up from germline, CDR1 is LNHDA and CDR2 is SQIVND (reference sequence). This CDR3 spans 15 amino acids. V was cut by 6 bases and J by 4 bases, with 16 bases left in between. The CDR3 DNA sequence: TGTGCCAGTAGAACCCCCGGAGGGCCCGGAAACACCATATATTTT. Translated, it gives CASRTPGGPGNTIYF.

This clonotype was counted ten times or more. The J gene is TRBJ1-2, the V gene TRBV27, with D possibly matching TRBD1 (5 bases). CDR1 is MNHEY, CDR2 SMNVEV, per germline (reference sequence). The germline V and J ends were trimmed by 8 bases and 6 bases, with 13 bases remaining between them. The CDR3 length is 12 residues. DNA for the CDR3: TGTGCCAGCTTAGGGGCAGGTCATGGCTACACCTTC. It translates to CASLGAGHGYTF.

This clonotype was observed at least ten times. The V gene is TRBV28, the J gene TRBJ2-7; TRBD1 aligns across 9 bases. Unmatched junction bases numbered 6, after V lost 3 bases and J lost 3 bases. CDR3 size: 15 residues. Germline CDR1 and CDR2: MDHEN and SYDVKM. CDR3 in amino acids: CASSFGGTGYYEQYF. The CDR3 DNA follows: TGTGCCAGCAGTTTTGGCGGGACAGGGTACTACGAGCAGTACTTC.

This clonotype was observed many times. This CDR3 is CSVRRSQETQYF. The CDR3, as DNA: TGCAGCGTTCGGCGATCCCAAGAGACCCAGTACTTC. This rearrangement joins TRBV29-1 to TRBJ2-5, with D unresolved. V lost 5 bases to trimming and J lost 1 base, with 8 bases between them. The CDR3 length is 12 residues. Germline V CDR1 and CDR2: SQVTM, ANQGSEA.

This clonotype was seen ten or more times. DNA of the CDR3: TGTGCCAGCAGATTGACAGCCTCCTACGAGCAGTACTTC. Translation: CASRLTASYEQYF. This sequence joins TRBV28 and TRBJ2-7; TRBD1 might be the D (5 bases). Germline lookup yields CDR1 MDHEN and CDR2 SYDVKM. The CDR3 runs to 13 residues. V dropped 6 bases and J dropped 0 bases, with 9 bases sitting between them.

This sequence joins TRBV6-2 or TRBV6-3 and TRBJ2-4; 10 bases fit TRBD1. J lost 2 bases, V lost 4 bases, and 5 bases had no gene match. Per the germline V gene, CDR1 is MNHEY and CDR2 is SVGEGT. The CDR3 is made up of 16 amino acids. In nucleotides, the CDR3 is TGTGCCAGCAGTTCTCGGACAGGGGGTTCCAAAAACATTCAGTACTTC. It translates to CASSSRTGGSKNIQYF.

This clonotype was detected ten times or more. The rearrangement uses TRBV27 and TRBJ1-1, with D unclear. This CDR3 has 13 amino acids. Per the germline V gene, CDR1 is MNHEY and CDR2 is SMNVEV (reference sequence). Trimming took 3 bases from V and 0 from J, leaving 5 bases between them. This CDR3 reads CASSLILNTEAFF. Written as DNA, the CDR3 is TGTGCCAGCAGTTTGATTCTGAACACTGAAGCTTTCTTT.

This clonotype was seen repeatedly, ten times or more. This chain links TRBV6-1 with TRBJ2-5, with 13 bases identical to TRBD2. In germline, CDR1 is MNHNS, CDR2 SASEGT. The J segment lost 5 bases and the V segment lost 5 bases, leaving 14 bases of the junction unmatched. The CDR3 extends over 18 amino acids. CDR3 region: CASSPGLAGEFSRETQYF. CDR3 nucleotide sequence: TGTGCCAGCAGTCCCGGACTAGCGGGAGAGTTCAGCCGGGAGACCCAGTACTTC.